These 4 T cell receptor beta chains came from one sample sequenced in a study of T cell changes during pregnancy in multiple sclerosis. Here immunoSEQ multiplex PCR was the method, and the copy in TCRdb shows in-frame clones only, minus some. This table holds about 79,000 clones, around nine tenths found once. Sequenced material: CD4+ T cells from peripheral blood mononuclear cells, taken in the second trimester of pregnancy. Every receptor here comes from a female donor with multiple sclerosis, enrolled in a pregnancy study.

The chain links TRBV12-5 to TRBJ2-5, with unresolved D. CDR3 size: 14 residues. Trimming removed 1 base from V and 5 bases from J, with 11 bases in between. The germline gives CDR1 LGHNT, CDR2 FRNRAP. CDR3 protein: CASGLGGLGETQYF. For the CDR3, the DNA is TGTGCTAGTGGTTTGGGTGGGCTTGGGGAGACCCAGTACTTC.

The chain recombines TRBV29-1 with TRBJ2-5; 8 nucleotides align to TRBD2. This CDR3 is built from 13 residues. With V trimmed by 6 bases and J by 0 bases, 3 bases remained unmatched. Germline CDR1 SQVTM, CDR2 ANQGSEA. CDR3 coding DNA: TGCAGCGTGCCGGGACTAGACCAAGAGACCCAGTACTTC. This codes for CSVPGLDQETQYF. Variable domain in full (rest from reference TRBV29-1 and TRBJ2-5): SAVISQKPSRDICQRGTSLTIQCQVDSQVTMMFWYRQQPGQSLTLIATANQGSEATYESGFVIDKFPISRPNLTFSTLTVSNMSPEDSSIYLCSVPGLDQETQYFGPGTRLLVL.

The V call is TRBV27, the J call TRBJ2-2, with TRBD1 identical over 7 bases. Germline CDR1 is MNHEY and CDR2 is SMNVEV (reference sequence). Trimming took 6 bases from V and 6 from J; bases not matched to a gene: 7. This CDR3 has 14 residues. CDR3 in amino acids: CASRPDRDAGELFF. In DNA, the CDR3 is TGTGCCAGCAGACCAGACAGGGATGCCGGGGAGCTGTTTTTT.

The chain carries TRBV7-2 and TRBJ2-7, with TRBD2 matching over 10 bases. CDR1 SGHTA and CDR2 FQGNSA come from the germline V gene. CDR3 length: 15 amino acids. J gave up 5 bases and V 1 base, and 5 bases lay outside the gene matches. CDR3 residues: CASSLGAGGYDEQYF. The CDR3 DNA reads TGTGCCAGCAGCTTAGGAGCGGGGGGGTACGACGAGCAGTACTTC.